These 16 T cell receptor beta chains were all obtained from the same sample, sequenced in a study of early T cells in non-severe SARS-CoV-2 infection (dated by TCRdb to about 2021). The receptor library was made with 5' RACE. Sequenced on a NextSeq 500. The public sequencing data were trimmed at Q25 with fastp and processed into clonotypes with MiXCR by TCRdb, which kept only in-frame beta chains. CDR3 protein sequences are deduplicated, and each keeps its most common genes and DNA. The sample data list tens of thousands of distinct CDR3 sequences, and roughly 10% of these were observed just once. Of the sample, about 4.4% is held by the ten largest clones. Sequencing was performed on whole blood. These receptor sequences come from an adult who was a healthcare worker with PCR-confirmed SARS-CoV-2 infection or an uninfected control (not recorded which).

This clonotype was counted ten times or more. The V call is TRBV30, the J call TRBJ2-1; tentative D call: TRBD2 (5 bases). The CDR3 loop spans 12 amino acids. The germline CDR1 and CDR2 sequences are GTSNPN and SVGIG (reference sequence). V was cut by 3 bases and J by 7 bases, with 10 bases left in between. The DNA of the CDR3 is TGTGCCTGGAGCACTAGTTCGAATGAGCAGTTCTTC. As protein: CAWSTSSNEQFF.

This clonotype was seen at least ten times. V gene TRBV7-9 combines with J gene TRBJ2-2; D unresolved. Germline V gene lookup returns CDR1 SEHNR and CDR2 FQNEAQ (reference sequence). V was shortened by 0 bases and J by 5 bases, with 4 bases between the two germline ends. CDR3 length: 13 amino acids. CDR3 protein: CASSLAETGELFF. The CDR3 nucleotides read TGTGCCAGCAGCTTAGCGGAGACCGGGGAGCTGTTTTTT. Full variable domain (remainder filled in from reference TRBV7-9 and TRBJ2-2): DTGVSQNPRHKITKRGQNVTFRCDPISEHNRLYWYRQTLGQGPEFLTYFQNEAQLEKSRLLSDRFSAERPKGSFSTLEIQRTEQGDSAMYLCASSLAETGELFFGEGSRLTVL.

Ten or more counts support this clonotype. The chain uses TRBV2 and TRBJ2-1; 9 bases agree with TRBD2. This CDR3 is 15 amino acids long. Germline CDR1 and CDR2: SNHLY and FYNNEI. The trim removed 9 bases at V and 3 bases at J, leaving 9 bases unmatched. CDR3 DNA sequence: TGTGCCAGGCAGATGCGGGAGGGCCTCTACAATGAGCAGTTCTTC. Translated, it gives CARQMREGLYNEQFF.

This clonotype was seen many times. V usage is TRBV7-2 and J usage is TRBJ2-3, with D unresolved. V was shortened by 5 bases and J by 9 bases, with 12 bases between the two germline ends. Germline-derived CDR1 and CDR2 are SGHTA and FQGNSA. There are 12 residues in the CDR3. The CDR3 loop reads CASSLTDQTQYF. CDR3 sequence (DNA): TGTGCCAGCAGCCTCACAGATCAAACGCAGTATTTT.

The chain combines TRBV10-3 with TRBJ2-5; TRBD1 aligns across 11 bases. J lost 3 bases, V lost 6 bases, and 3 bases had no gene match. CDR1 ENHRY and CDR2 SYGVKD come from the germline V gene. CDR3 length: 14 residues. The CDR3 nucleotides are TGTGCCATCAGCGGACAGGGGGCGGAAGAGACCCAGTACTTC. Translation gives CAISGQGAEETQYF.

This clonotype appeared many times. The germline gene is not matched at one end of the junction; a read error may be the cause. The V gene is TRBV12-3 or TRBV12-4, the J gene TRBJ1-6; D remains ambiguous. CDR3 length: 14 amino acids. CDR3 DNA sequence: TGTGCCAGCAGCATAACTGGGGATAATTCACCCCTCCATTTT. Its protein product is CASSITGDNSPLHF.

To note about this clonotype: This may arise from a read error, as a much more abundant clone is one base away. This chain uses TRBV9 with TRBJ2-7, with D tentatively TRBD1 (5 bases). Germline V gives CDR1 SGDLS, CDR2 YYNGEE. This CDR3 spans 16 amino acids. CDR3 sequence reads: CASSVGMGRSSYEQHF. The CDR3 region has the DNA TGTGCCAGCAGCGTAGGAATGGGGCGGAGCTCCTACGAGCAGCACTTC.

This chain links TRBV7-2 with TRBJ1-4; D not resolved. The CDR3 is made up of 11 amino acids. Per the germline V gene, CDR1 is SGHTA and CDR2 is FQGNSA. V shed 1 base and J shed 13 bases, with 7 bases lying between them. The CDR3 spells CASSLESVLFF. DNA of the CDR3: TGTGCCAGCAGCTTAGAGAGCGTACTGTTTTTT. The whole variable domain, remainder taken from reference TRBV7-2 and TRBJ1-4, is GAGVSQSPSNKVTEKGKDVELRCDPISGHTALYWYRQSLGQGLEFLIYFQGNSAPDKSGLPSDRFSAERTGGSVSTLTIQRTQQEDSAVYLCASSLESVLFFGSGTQLSVL.

This clonotype was seen repeatedly, ten times or more. The V call is TRBV11-2, the J call TRBJ2-1, with TRBD2 identical over 7 bases. The V gene end was trimmed by 0 bases and the J gene end by 4 bases; junction bases not matched to a gene: 3. The CDR3 runs 15 residues. Germline CDR1 reads SGHAT; CDR2 reads FQNNGV. In DNA form, the CDR3 reads TGTGCCAGCAGCTTAGACCTAGCGGAGTACAATGAGCAGTTCTTC. Protein sequence: CASSLDLAEYNEQFF.

The V call is TRBV6-1, the J call TRBJ1-3; D not certain. This CDR3 spans 14 amino acids. Trimming removed 1 base from V and 6 bases from J, with 10 bases in between. The germline V gene has CDR1 MNHNS and CDR2 SASEGT. The CDR3 loop is CASSEVGRVNTIYF. DNA for the CDR3: TGTGCCAGCAGTGAAGTAGGGCGGGTAAACACCATATATTTT.

This sequence joins TRBV9 and TRBJ1-3; no clear D. This CDR3 is 15 amino acids long. Germline CDR1 and CDR2: SGDLS and YYNGEE. With 0 bases removed from V and 0 bases from J, the gap between germline ends came to 7 bases. The CDR3 region is CASSVGSYSGNTIYF. The CDR3 coding sequence is TGTGCCAGCAGCGTAGGGTCCTACTCTGGAAACACCATATATTTT.

V and J are TRBV28 and TRBJ2-7; 10 bases map to TRBD2. V lost 5 bases to trimming and J lost 5 bases; unmatched junction nucleotides: 9. Per the germline V gene, CDR1 is MDHEN and CDR2 is SYDVKM. The CDR3 sequence is 15 residues long. As DNA, the CDR3 is TGTGCCAGCAGTGAAGGACTAGCGGTTCCCAACGAGCAGTACTTC. This codes for CASSEGLAVPNEQYF. Filled out from reference TRBV28 and TRBJ2-7, the complete variable domain reads DVKVTQSSRYLVKRTGEKVFLECVQDMDHENMFWYRQDPGLGLRLIYFSYDVKMKEKGDIPEGYSVSREKKERFSLILESASTNQTSMYLCASSEGLAVPNEQYFGPGTRLTVT.

This clonotype turned up a few times. The genes are TRBV7-9 and TRBJ1-2; no firm D call. CDR1 and CDR2 (germline): SEHNR, FQNEAQ (reference sequence). The CDR3 sequence is 14 residues long. V was clipped by 5 bases and J by 6 bases, with 16 bases between them. The CDR3: CASSLARPSDGYTF. DNA for the CDR3: TGTGCCAGCAGCCTCGCGAGGCCCTCAGATGGCTACACCTTC.

At least ten counts were recorded for this clonotype. The V gene is TRBV10-2, the J gene TRBJ1-1; the match to TRBD1 covers 7 bases. Germline CDR1 reads WSHSY; CDR2 reads SAAADI. After removal of 6 bases from V and 3 bases from J, the junction contained 4 bases not matched to a gene. This CDR3 region has 13 residues. The CDR3 DNA reads TGCGCCAGCAGGACAGGGAGTGACACTGAAGCTTTCTTT. Its protein product is CASRTGSDTEAFF.

This clonotype was observed a few times. The gene calls are TRBV11-1 and TRBJ2-3; 9 bases are a match to TRBD2. The CDR3 covers 16 residues. The germline CDR1 and CDR2 sequences are SGHAT and FQDESV (reference sequence). The junction had 7 bases not matched to a gene; V was cut back by 6 bases and J by 0 bases. CDR3 residues: CASSGGGASSTDTQYF. In DNA form, the CDR3 reads TGTGCCAGCAGTGGCGGGGGGGCCTCTAGCACAGATACGCAGTATTTT.

This clonotype occurred a few times. The chain combines TRBV28 with TRBJ2-7, with 12 bases lining up with TRBD1. V lost 7 bases and J lost 4; bases outside the gene matches: 8. Germline CDR1 is MDHEN and CDR2 is SYDVKM. This CDR3 region has 15 residues. Written as DNA, the CDR3 is TGTGCCAGCAATCCGGGACAGGGGGCCATTTACGAGCAGTACTTC. It specifies CASNPGQGAIYEQYF.